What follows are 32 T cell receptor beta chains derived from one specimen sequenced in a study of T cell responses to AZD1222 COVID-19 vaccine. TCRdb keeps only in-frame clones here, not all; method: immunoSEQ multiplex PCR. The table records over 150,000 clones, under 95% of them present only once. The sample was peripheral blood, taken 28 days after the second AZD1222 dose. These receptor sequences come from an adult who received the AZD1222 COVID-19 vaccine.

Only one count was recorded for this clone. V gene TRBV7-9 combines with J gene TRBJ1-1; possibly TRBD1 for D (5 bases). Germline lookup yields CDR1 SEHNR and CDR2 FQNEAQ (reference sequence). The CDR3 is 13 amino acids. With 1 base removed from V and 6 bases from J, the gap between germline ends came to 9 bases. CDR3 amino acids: CASSLGGEAEAFF. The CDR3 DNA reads TGTGCCAGCAGCTTAGGGGGCGAGGCTGAAGCTTTCTTT.

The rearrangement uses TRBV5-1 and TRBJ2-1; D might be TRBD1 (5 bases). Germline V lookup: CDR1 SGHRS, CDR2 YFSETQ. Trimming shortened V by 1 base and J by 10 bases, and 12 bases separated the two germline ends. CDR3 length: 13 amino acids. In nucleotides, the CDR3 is TGCGCCAGCAGCTTGAGGCGGCAGGGAGAGCAGTTCTTC. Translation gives CASSLRRQGEQFF.

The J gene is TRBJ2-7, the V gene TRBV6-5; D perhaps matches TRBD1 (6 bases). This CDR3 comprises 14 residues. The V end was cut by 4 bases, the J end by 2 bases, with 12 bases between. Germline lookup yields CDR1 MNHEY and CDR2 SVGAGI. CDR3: CASSLNRATYEQYF. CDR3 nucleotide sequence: TGTGCCAGCAGTTTAAACAGGGCAACCTACGAGCAGTACTTC.

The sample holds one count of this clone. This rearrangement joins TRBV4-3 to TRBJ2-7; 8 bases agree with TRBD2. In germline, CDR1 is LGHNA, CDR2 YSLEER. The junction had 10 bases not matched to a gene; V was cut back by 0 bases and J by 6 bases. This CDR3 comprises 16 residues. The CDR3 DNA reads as TGCGCCAGCAGCCAAGATCTTCTCGGGAGGGGACGCGAGCAGTACTTC. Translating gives CASSQDLLGRGREQYF.

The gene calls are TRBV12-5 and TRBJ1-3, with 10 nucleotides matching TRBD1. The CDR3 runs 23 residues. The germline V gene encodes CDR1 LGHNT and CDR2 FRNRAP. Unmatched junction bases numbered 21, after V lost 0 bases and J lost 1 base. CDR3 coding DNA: TGTGCTAGTGGTTTGGTCCCACTCTTCCGGGACAGGGGCCACTTGGGATCTGGAAACACCATATATTTT. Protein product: CASGLVPLFRDRGHLGSGNTIYF.

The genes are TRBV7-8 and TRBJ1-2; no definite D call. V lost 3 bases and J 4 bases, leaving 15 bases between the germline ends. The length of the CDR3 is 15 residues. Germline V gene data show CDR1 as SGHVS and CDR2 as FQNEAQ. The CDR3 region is CASSFRWRDTYGYTF. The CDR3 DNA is TGTGCCAGCAGCTTTAGGTGGAGAGACACCTATGGCTACACCTTC.

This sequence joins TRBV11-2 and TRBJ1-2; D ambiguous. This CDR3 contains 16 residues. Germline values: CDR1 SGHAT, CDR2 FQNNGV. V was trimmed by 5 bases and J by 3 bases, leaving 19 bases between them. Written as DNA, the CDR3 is TGTGCCAGCAGCGTCCGTCGGGCACCGAGGGACTATGGCTACACCTTC. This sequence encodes CASSVRRAPRDYGYTF.

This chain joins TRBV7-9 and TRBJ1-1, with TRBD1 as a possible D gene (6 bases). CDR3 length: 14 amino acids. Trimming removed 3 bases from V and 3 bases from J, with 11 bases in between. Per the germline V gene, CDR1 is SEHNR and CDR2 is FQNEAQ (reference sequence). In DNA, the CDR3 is TGTGCCAGCAGCTTGACAGGTCGGGACACTGAAGCTTTCTTT. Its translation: CASSLTGRDTEAFF.

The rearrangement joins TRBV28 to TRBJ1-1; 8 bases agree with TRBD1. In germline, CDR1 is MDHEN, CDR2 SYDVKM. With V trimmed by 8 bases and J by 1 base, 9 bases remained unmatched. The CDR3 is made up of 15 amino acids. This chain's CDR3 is CASVPRQGRNTEAFF. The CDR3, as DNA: TGTGCCAGCGTTCCGCGACAGGGGAGGAACACTGAAGCTTTCTTT.

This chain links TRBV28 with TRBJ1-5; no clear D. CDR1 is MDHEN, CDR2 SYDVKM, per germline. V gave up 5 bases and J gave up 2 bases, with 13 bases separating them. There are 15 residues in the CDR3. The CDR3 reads CASSDDTWGNQPQHF. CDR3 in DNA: TGTGCCAGCAGTGATGACACCTGGGGCAATCAGCCCCAGCATTTT.

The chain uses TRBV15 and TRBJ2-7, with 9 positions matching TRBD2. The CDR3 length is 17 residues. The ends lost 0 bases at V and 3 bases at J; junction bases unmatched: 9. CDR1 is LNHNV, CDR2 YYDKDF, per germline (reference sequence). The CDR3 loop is CATSRDRVGSGSYEQYF. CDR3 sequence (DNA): TGTGCCACCAGCAGAGATCGGGTGGGTAGCGGGAGCTACGAGCAGTACTTC.

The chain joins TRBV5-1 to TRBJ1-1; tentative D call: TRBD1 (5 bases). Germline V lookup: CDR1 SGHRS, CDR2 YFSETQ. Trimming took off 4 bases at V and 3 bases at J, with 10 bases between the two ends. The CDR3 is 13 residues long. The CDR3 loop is CASSISTDTEAFF. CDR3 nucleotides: TGCGCCAGCAGCATTTCGACAGACACTGAAGCTTTCTTT.

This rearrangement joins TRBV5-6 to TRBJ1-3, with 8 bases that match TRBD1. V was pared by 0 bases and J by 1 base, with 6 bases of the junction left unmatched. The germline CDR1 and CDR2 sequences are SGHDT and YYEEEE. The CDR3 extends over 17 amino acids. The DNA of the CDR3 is TGTGCCAGCAGCTTGGAGGACAGGGTGGGATCTGGAAACACCATATATTTT. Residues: CASSLEDRVGSGNTIYF. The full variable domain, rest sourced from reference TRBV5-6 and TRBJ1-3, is DAGVTQSPTHLIKTRGQQVTLRCSPKSGHDTVSWYQQALGQGPQFIFQYYEEEERQRGNFPDRFSGHQFPNYSSELNVNALLLGDSALYLCASSLEDRVGSGNTIYFGEGSWLTVV.

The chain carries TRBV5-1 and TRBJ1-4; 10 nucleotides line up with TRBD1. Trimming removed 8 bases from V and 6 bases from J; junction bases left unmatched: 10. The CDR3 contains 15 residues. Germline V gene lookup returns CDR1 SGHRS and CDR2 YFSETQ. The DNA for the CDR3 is TGCGCCAGGATTAAATGGGACAGGGGAGATGAAAAACTGTTTTTT. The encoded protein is CARIKWDRGDEKLFF.

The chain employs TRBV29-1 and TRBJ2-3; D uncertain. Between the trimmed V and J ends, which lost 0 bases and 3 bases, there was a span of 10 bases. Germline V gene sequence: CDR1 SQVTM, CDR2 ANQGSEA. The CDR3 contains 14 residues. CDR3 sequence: CSVEDGVQTDTQYF. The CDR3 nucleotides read TGCAGCGTTGAAGATGGGGTACAGACAGATACGCAGTATTTT.

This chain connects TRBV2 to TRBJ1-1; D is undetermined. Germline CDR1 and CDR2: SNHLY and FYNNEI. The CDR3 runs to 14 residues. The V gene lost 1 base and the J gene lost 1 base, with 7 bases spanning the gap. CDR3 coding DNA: TGTGCCAGCAGTGAAGAGTACAGGAACACTGAAGCTTTCTTT. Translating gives CASSEEYRNTEAFF.

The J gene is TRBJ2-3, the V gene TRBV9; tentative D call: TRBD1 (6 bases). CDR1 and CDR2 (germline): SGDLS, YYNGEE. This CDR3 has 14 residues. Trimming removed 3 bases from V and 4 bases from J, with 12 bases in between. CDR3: CASSEQGLADTQYF. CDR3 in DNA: TGTGCCAGCAGCGAACAGGGTCTAGCAGATACGCAGTATTTT.

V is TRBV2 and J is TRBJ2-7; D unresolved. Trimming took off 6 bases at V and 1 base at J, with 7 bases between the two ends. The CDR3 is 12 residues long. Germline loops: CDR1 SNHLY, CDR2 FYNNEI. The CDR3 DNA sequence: TGTGCCAGCAGGAACCCTTCCTACGAGCAGTACTTC. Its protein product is CASRNPSYEQYF.

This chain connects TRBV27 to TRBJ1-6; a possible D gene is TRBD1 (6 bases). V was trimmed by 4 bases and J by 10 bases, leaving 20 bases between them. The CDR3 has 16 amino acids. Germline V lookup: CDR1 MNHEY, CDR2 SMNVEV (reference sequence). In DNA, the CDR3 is TGTGCCAGCAGTTCCAGGACCCTACGGAGGGGGTCACCCCTCCACTTT. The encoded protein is CASSSRTLRRGSPLHF.

The CDR3 sequence is CASSLDQTGGTEAFF. CDR3 in DNA: TGTGCCAGCAGCTTAGACCAGACAGGGGGCACTGAAGCTTTCTTT. The chain couples TRBV11-2 to TRBJ1-1; the match to TRBD1 covers 9 bases. This CDR3 spans 15 amino acids. With V trimmed by 0 bases and J by 4 bases, 3 bases remained unmatched. Looked up from germline, CDR1 is SGHAT and CDR2 is FQNNGV.

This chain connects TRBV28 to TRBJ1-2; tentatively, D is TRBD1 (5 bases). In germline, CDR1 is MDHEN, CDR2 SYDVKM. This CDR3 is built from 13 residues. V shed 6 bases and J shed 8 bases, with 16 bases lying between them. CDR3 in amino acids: CASRSDIFIGYTF. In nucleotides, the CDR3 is TGTGCCAGCAGGTCGGACATTTTCATCGGCTACACCTTC.

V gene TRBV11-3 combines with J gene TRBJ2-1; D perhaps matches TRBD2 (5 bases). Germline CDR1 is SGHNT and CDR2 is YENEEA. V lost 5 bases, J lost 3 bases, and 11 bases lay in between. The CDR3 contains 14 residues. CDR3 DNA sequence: TGTGCCAGCAGCCAGAGCGGACTCTACAATGAGCAGTTCTTC. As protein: CASSQSGLYNEQFF.

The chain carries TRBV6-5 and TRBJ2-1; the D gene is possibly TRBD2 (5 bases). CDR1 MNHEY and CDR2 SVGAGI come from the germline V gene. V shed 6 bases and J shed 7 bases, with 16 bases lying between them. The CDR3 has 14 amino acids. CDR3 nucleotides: TGTGCCAGCAGAACCGGGAATGGTAGGAATGAGCAGTTCTTC. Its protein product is CASRTGNGRNEQFF.

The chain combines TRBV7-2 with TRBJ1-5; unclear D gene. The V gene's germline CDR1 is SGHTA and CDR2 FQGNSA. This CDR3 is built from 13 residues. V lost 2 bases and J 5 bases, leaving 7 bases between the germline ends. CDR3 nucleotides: TGTGCCAGCAGCTTACCCGGCTATCAGCCCCAGCATTTT. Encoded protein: CASSLPGYQPQHF.

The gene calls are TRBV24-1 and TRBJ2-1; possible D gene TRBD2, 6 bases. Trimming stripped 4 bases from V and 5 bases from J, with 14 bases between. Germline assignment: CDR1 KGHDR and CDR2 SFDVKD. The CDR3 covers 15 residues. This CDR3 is CATSETRGIDNEQFF. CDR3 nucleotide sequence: TGTGCCACCAGTGAAACGCGCGGGATAGACAATGAGCAGTTCTTC.

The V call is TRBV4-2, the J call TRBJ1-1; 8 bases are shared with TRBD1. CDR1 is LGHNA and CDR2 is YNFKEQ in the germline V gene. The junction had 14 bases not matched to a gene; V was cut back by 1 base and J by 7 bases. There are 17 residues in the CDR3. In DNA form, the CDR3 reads TGTGCCAGCAGCCAAGCCCCCCAGGGGACAGGAAGCCATGAAGCTTTCTTT. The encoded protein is CASSQAPQGTGSHEAFF.

In DNA, the CDR3 is TGTGCCATCAGTGAGACCCCGGGACTAGCGGGAGGAATAAACATTCAGTACTTC. As protein: CAISETPGLAGGINIQYF. The chain combines TRBV10-3 with TRBJ2-4; 15 bases map to TRBD2. V lost 2 bases to trimming and J lost 6 bases; unmatched junction nucleotides: 8. CDR1 is ENHRY and CDR2 is SYGVKD in the germline V gene. The CDR3 is 18 residues long.

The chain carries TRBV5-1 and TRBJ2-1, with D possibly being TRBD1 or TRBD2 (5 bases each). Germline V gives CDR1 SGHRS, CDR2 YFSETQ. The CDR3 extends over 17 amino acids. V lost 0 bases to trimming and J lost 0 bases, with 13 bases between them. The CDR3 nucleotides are TGCGCCAGCAGCTTGGTTGGGGCCACTAGCTCCTACAATGAGCAGTTCTTC. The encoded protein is CASSLVGATSSYNEQFF.

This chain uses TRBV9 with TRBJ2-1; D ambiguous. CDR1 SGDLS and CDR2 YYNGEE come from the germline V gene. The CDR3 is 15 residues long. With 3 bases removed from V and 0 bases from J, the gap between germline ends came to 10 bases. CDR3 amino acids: CASSDSPDSYNEQFF. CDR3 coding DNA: TGTGCCAGCAGCGACAGCCCGGACTCCTACAATGAGCAGTTCTTC.

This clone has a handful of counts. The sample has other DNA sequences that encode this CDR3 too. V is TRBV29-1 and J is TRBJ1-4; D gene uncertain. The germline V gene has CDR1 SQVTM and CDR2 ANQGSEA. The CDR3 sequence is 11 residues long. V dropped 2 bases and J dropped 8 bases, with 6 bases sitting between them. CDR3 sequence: CSVELGEKLFF. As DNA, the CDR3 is TGCAGCGTTGAACTGGGGGAAAAACTGTTTTTT.

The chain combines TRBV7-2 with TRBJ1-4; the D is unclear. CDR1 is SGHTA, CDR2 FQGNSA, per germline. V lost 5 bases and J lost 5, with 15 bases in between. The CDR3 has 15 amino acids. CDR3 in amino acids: CASSPSGVKNEKLFF. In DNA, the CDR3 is TGTGCCAGCAGCCCATCTGGCGTAAAGAATGAAAAACTGTTTTTT.

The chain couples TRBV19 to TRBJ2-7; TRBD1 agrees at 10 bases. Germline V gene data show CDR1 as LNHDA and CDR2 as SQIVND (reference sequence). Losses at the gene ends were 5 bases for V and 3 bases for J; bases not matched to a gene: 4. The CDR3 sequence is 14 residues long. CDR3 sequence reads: CASSQTGGFYEQYF. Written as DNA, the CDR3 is TGTGCCAGTAGTCAGACAGGGGGCTTCTACGAGCAGTACTTC.